This TCR beta chain emerged from a study of blood T cell repertoires in COVID-19. Trimming stripped 6 bases from V and 4 bases from J, with 19 bases between. CDR3 length equals 17 residues. Germline V lookup: CDR1 MNHEY, CDR2 SMNVEV (reference sequence). Clones were read by immunoSEQ multiplex PCR, and TCRdb kept only the in-frame ones, dropping some. The sample shows hundreds of thousands of clones, around 85% of them seen only once. Sequenced sample: peripheral blood. The chain joins TRBV27 to TRBJ1-6; perhaps TRBD1 as D (6 bases). This TCR was sampled from a woman older than 75 with acute or convalescent COVID-19. CDR3 amino acids: CASRILTGNLYNSPLHF. CDR3 bases: TGTGCCAGCAGAATTCTAACAGGGAACCTTTATAATTCACCCCTCCACTTT.